These T cell receptor beta chains were read from a single sample in a study of cytomegalovirus exposure and HLA in healthy donors. TCRdb's copy holds only in-frame clones and misses some; the assay was immunoSEQ multiplex PCR. The sample consists of approximately 190,000 clones, roughly 80% of them appearing once. The sequenced material came from PBMCs. These receptor sequences come from a woman aged 25 to 39 in good health and CMV-seropositive. CDR3s include the opening cysteine and the closing phenylalanine or tryptophan. The order of the fields is V gene, J gene, clone size, D gene, CDR3 protein, CDR3 DNA. D genes are given only for firm matches. Expanded clones are given a class, and other clones once, few, many or no size at all.

TRBV7-9,TRBJ2-3,.,TRBD2,CASSPPSGRAFGDTQYF,TGTGCCAGCAGCCCCCCTAGCGGGAGGGCCTTTGGAGATACGCAGTATTTT
TRBV28,TRBJ1-2,.,.,CASSFEDYGYTF,TGTGCCAGCAGTTTTGAGGACTATGGCTACACCTTC
TRBV30,TRBJ1-3,.,.,CACAVKGGDTIYF,TGTGCCTGCGCCGTCAAGGGAGGGGACACCATATATTTT
TRBV9,TRBJ1-3,.,.,CASSVALSSGNTIYF,TGTGCCAGCAGCGTAGCGCTGAGCTCTGGAAACACCATATATTTT
TRBV2,TRBJ2-5,few,TRBD1,CASNADRVGVGTQYF,TGTGCCAGCAACGCGGACAGGGTAGGAGTAGGGACCCAGTACTTC
TRBV7-2,TRBJ2-2,.,.,CASSLAGTQNTGELFF,TGTGCCAGCAGCTTGGCCGGGACACAAAACACCGGGGAGCTGTTTTTT
TRBV19,TRBJ1-4,.,.,CASSIRPSNEKLFF,TGTGCCAGTAGTATCAGGCCCTCAAATGAAAAACTGTTTTTT
TRBV7-9,TRBJ2-2,.,TRBD2,CASSLGGTSGELFF,TGTGCCAGCAGCTTAGGCGGGACTAGCGGGGAGCTGTTTTTT
TRBV10-3,TRBJ1-3,.,.,CAISETGGNTIYF,TGTGCCATCAGTGAGACAGGAGGAAACACCATATATTTT
TRBV20-1,TRBJ2-5,.,.,CSAYKETQYF,TGCAGTGCTTATAAAGAGACCCAGTACTTC
TRBV11-2,TRBJ2-5,.,.,CASSFGVRETQYF,TGTGCCAGCAGCTTCGGGGTACGAGAGACCCAGTACTTC
TRBV5-1,TRBJ2-3,.,.,CASSLGSSGDTQYF,TGCGCCAGCAGCTTGGGATCCAGCGGAGATACGCAGTATTTT
TRBV2,TRBJ1-5,.,.,CASSATDSNQPQHF,TGTGCCAGCAGTGCGACAGATAGCAATCAGCCCCAGCATTTT
TRBV11-3,TRBJ1-1,.,.,CASSLQGYTEAFF,TGTGCCAGCAGCTTACAGGGCTACACTGAAGCTTTCTTT
TRBV7-2,TRBJ1-2,few,TRBD1,CASSTKQGGLSYTF,TGTGCCAGCAGCACCAAACAGGGGGGGTTGAGCTACACCTTC
TRBV7-9,TRBJ1-6,.,TRBD1,CASSFGTGASPLHF,TGTGCCAGCAGCTTCGGGACAGGGGCTTCACCCCTCCACTTT
TRBV7-6,TRBJ2-3,.,TRBD2,CASSLPGLGDTQYF,TGTGCCAGCAGCCTACCCGGACTAGGAGATACGCAGTATTTT
TRBV5-6,TRBJ2-7,few,TRBD2,CASSYLAGGLYEQYF,TGTGCCAGCAGCTATCTAGCGGGAGGCCTCTACGAGCAGTACTTC
TRBV28,TRBJ1-2,.,.,CASRGGGDTNYGYTF,TGTGCCAGCAGAGGCGGGGGCGATACTAACTATGGCTACACCTTC
TRBV7-2,TRBJ1-2,.,.,CASSLGGLNYGYTF,TGTGCCAGCAGCTTAGGAGGCTTAAACTATGGCTACACCTTC
TRBV1,TRBJ2-7,.,.,CTSSQSPLAREGRYEQYF,TGCACCAGCAGCCAATCCCCTCTTGCGCGGGAGGGTCGGTACGAGCAGTACTTC
TRBV11-2,TRBJ2-3,.,TRBD2,CASSLVSGLDTQYF,TGTGCCAGCAGCTTAGTTAGCGGGCTAGATACGCAGTATTTT
TRBV5-1,TRBJ2-7,once,TRBD1,CASSPGQGDEQYF,TGCGCCAGCAGCCCGGGACAGGGGGACGAGCAGTACTTC
TRBV9,TRBJ2-3,.,TRBD2,CASSSPRLAGAPDTQYF,TGTGCCAGCAGCTCACCTCGACTAGCGGGGGCCCCAGATACGCAGTATTTT
TRBV27,TRBJ1-5,.,TRBD1,CASSFPAGGSNQPQHF,TGTGCCAGCAGTTTCCCGGCAGGGGGCAGCAATCAGCCCCAGCATTTT
TRBV28,TRBJ2-4,.,.,CASRQAGLRTNIQYF,TGTGCCAGCAGACAAGCAGGGTTAAGAACCAACATTCAGTACTTC
TRBV6-1,TRBJ2-2,few,TRBD1,CASTWTGPGELFF,TGTGCCAGCACTTGGACAGGGCCCGGGGAGCTGTTTTTT
TRBV4-3,TRBJ1-2,.,.,CASSLAMTGYYGYTF,TGCGCCAGCAGCCTAGCGATGACAGGCTACTATGGCTACACCTTC
TRBV6-1,TRBJ1-5,.,TRBD1,CASSERGTGGSGQPQHF,TGTGCCAGCAGTGAAAGGGGGACAGGGGGATCGGGGCAGCCCCAGCATTTT
TRBV7-3,TRBJ2-7,.,TRBD2,CASSLLPLADSYEQYF,TGTGCCAGCAGCTTATTACCTCTAGCGGACTCCTACGAGCAGTACTTC
TRBV5-1,TRBJ2-3,.,TRBD2,CASSLISAGGYTDTQYF,TGCGCCAGCAGCTTGATCTCGGCGGGAGGGTACACAGATACGCAGTATTTT
TRBV28,TRBJ2-4,.,TRBD2,CASSLAGEGAKNIQYF,TGTGCCAGCAGTTTAGCGGGAGAGGGAGCCAAAAACATTCAGTACTTC
TRBV2,TRBJ1-2,once,.,CASSEYRENYGYTF,TGTGCCAGCAGTGAGTACAGAGAGAACTATGGCTACACCTTC
TRBV30,TRBJ2-1,.,TRBD1,CAWLGQGARSGFF,TGTGCCTGGTTGGGGCAGGGGGCTAGGTCAGGATTCTTC
TRBV19,TRBJ2-7,.,.,CASSIRGITYEQYF,TGTGCCAGTAGTATCCGGGGGATAACCTACGAGCAGTACTTC
TRBV11-2,TRBJ2-2,.,.,CASSRDSSGELFF,TGTGCCAGCAGCCGCGACAGTTCCGGGGAGCTGTTTTTT
TRBV30,TRBJ2-3,.,.,CAWGATTDTQYF,TGTGCCTGGGGGGCTACCACAGATACGCAGTATTTT
TRBV14,TRBJ2-7,.,TRBD2,CASSPDSGRGYEQYF,TGTGCCAGCAGCCCTGATAGCGGGAGGGGGTACGAGCAGTACTTC
TRBV5-1,TRBJ2-7,once,TRBD1,CASSPRQGAGEQYF,TGCGCCAGCAGCCCCAGGCAGGGGGCAGGGGAGCAGTACTTC
TRBV14,TRBJ1-2,.,TRBD1,CASSQRGRGQDYGYTF,TGTGCCAGCAGCCAAAGAGGAAGGGGGCAGGACTATGGCTACACCTTC
TRBV10-3,TRBJ2-1,few,.,CAISGRVGVNEQFF,TGTGCCATCAGCGGCCGAGTGGGAGTCAATGAGCAGTTCTTC
TRBV7-3,TRBJ1-6,.,.,CASSAQGYNSPLHF,TGTGCCAGCAGTGCACAGGGCTATAATTCACCCCTCCACTTT
TRBV15,TRBJ2-1,once,.,CATSRYTRDEQFF,TGTGCCACCAGCAGATACACTAGGGATGAGCAGTTCTTC
TRBV5-6,TRBJ1-3,.,.,CASSLEGKGNTIYF,TGTGCCAGCAGCTTGGAGGGGAAAGGAAACACCATATATTTT
TRBV18,TRBJ1-5,.,.,CASSPGQGDQPQHF,TGTGCCAGCTCACCTGGGCAGGGCGACCAGCCCCAGCATTTT
TRBV27,TRBJ1-2,.,TRBD1,CASTHLGDRETNGYTF,TGTGCCAGCACCCATTTGGGGGACAGAGAAACTAATGGCTACACCTTC